The T cell receptor (beta chain) described here comes from a study of T-cell reconstitution after alpha-beta-depleted transplantation in children. Preparation of the TCRbeta library used unique molecular identifiers. TCRdb called the PCR reads again in MiXCR, with one record for every CDR3 protein. The sample lists just under 550,000 distinct CDR3 sequences; approximately 16% were seen once. Trimming removed 2 bases at V and 0 bases at J, with 8 bases between. The CDR3 covers 15 residues. The germline V gene has CDR1 MDHEN and CDR2 SYDVKM. The sample here was PBMCs from the stem cell graft donor, taken from the stem cell graft. This sequence was found in a human donor who donated a stem cell graft to a child with acute lymphoblastic leukemia. This sequence joins TRBV28 and TRBJ1-3; D is uncertain. Here the CDR3 reads CASSLNVYSGNTIYF. CDR3 bases: TGTGCCAGCAGTTTAAATGTTTACTCTGGAAACACCATATATTTT. The variable domain in full, completed from reference TRBV28 and TRBJ1-3, reads DVKVTQSSRYLVKRTGEKVFLECVQDMDHENMFWYRQDPGLGLRLIYFSYDVKMKEKGDIPEGYSVSREKKERFSLILESASTNQTSMYLCASSLNVYSGNTIYFGEGSWLTVV.